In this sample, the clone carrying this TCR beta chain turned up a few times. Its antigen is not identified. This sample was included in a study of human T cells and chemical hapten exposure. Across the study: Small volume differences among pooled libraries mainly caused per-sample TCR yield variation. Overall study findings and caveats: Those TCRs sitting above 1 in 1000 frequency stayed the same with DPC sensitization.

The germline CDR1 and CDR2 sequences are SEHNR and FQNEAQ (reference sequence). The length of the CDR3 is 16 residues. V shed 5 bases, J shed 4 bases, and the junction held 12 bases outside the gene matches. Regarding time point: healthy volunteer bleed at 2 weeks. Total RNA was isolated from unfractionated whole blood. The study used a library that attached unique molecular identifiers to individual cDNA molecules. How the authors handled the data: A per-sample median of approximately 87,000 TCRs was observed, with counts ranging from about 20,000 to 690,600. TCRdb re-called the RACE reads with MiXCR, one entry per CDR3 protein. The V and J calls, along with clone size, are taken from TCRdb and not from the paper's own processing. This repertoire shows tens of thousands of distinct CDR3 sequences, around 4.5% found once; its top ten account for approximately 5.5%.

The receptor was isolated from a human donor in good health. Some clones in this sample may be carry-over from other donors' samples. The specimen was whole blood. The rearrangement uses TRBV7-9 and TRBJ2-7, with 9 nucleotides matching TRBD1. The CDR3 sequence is CASSAGTGKGVYEQYF. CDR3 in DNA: TGTGCCAGCAGCGCCGGGACAGGGAAAGGGGTTTACGAGCAGTACTTC.